These 21 T cell receptor beta chains share one sample of origin, sequenced in a study of metastatic and nonmetastatic thyroid tumors. Thyroid surgery was preceded by no treatment in any patient. TCRdb re-analyzed the PCR reads using MiXCR. The sample has 9,100 or so clones; approximately 44% are singletons. Input material: tumor tissue. These receptors were collected from a male donor with papillary thyroid cancer or a benign thyroid nodule (not recorded which). Some clones in this sample may be carry-over from other donors' samples.

This clone is termed medium-sized. This chain uses TRBV11-2 with TRBJ2-1; TRBD1 matches at 9 bases. The CDR3 length is 15 residues. V gave up 1 base and J gave up 7 bases; unmatched junction bases: 5. CDR1 is SGHAT and CDR2 is FQNNGV in the germline V gene. CDR3 loop: CASSLGGQGRNEQFF. In DNA, the CDR3 is TGTGCCAGCAGCTTAGGGGGACAGGGCAGAAATGAGCAGTTCTTC.

This chain joins TRBV27 and TRBJ1-2; D is ambiguous. V was pared by 2 bases and J by 4 bases, with 14 bases between. Per the germline V gene, CDR1 is MNHEY and CDR2 is SMNVEV (reference sequence). The CDR3 runs to 15 residues. DNA for the CDR3: TGTGCCAGCAGTTTAACAAGTTTGGCGAGCTATGGCTACACCTTC. Its protein product is CASSLTSLASYGYTF.

CDR3 coding DNA: TGTGCCTGGACAAGACCGGGACTAGCGGGAAGGGAGCAGTACTTC. It specifies CAWTRPGLAGREQYF. V and J are TRBV30 and TRBJ2-7, with 13 bases fitting TRBD2. The CDR3 consists of 15 residues. Losses at the gene ends were 4 bases for V and 7 bases for J; bases not matched to a gene: 10. Germline lookup yields CDR1 GTSNPN and CDR2 SVGIG (reference sequence).

This clone counts as medium-sized (0.01 to 0.1%). The chain links TRBV14 to TRBJ2-2; D might be TRBD1 or TRBD2, each matching 5 bases. Trimming took off 5 bases at V and 3 bases at J, with 19 bases between the two ends. Germline values: CDR1 SGHDN, CDR2 FVKESK. The CDR3 runs to 17 residues. In nucleotides, the CDR3 is TGTGCCAGCAGCTCCCCTCGGATAGTGGGGGACACCGGGGAGCTGTTTTTT. The encoded protein is CASSSPRIVGDTGELFF.

The V gene is TRBV20-1, the J gene TRBJ2-1; D perhaps matches TRBD2 (6 bases). Germline V lookup: CDR1 DFQATT, CDR2 SNEGSKA (reference sequence). The CDR3 contains 14 residues. V lost 5 bases and J lost 12, with 23 bases in between. The DNA for the CDR3 is TGCAGTGCTGAACGAGGAGGGGTACCCCAGGGGCAGTTCTTC. Translation gives CSAERGGVPQGQFF.

This clone came up a few times. At one boundary the junction diverges from the germline segment, which might be a read error. V usage is TRBV6-1 and J usage is TRBJ1-2; 8 bases align to TRBD1. The CDR3 spans 14 residues. Germline values: CDR1 MNHNS, CDR2 SASEGT. The CDR3 sequence is CASSDAGTGYGYTF. CDR3 sequence (DNA): TGTGCCAGCAGTGATGCCGGGACAGGCTATGGATACACGTTC.

This clone was seen more than once but under ten times. The chain uses TRBV6-5 and TRBJ2-1; TRBD1 agrees at 7 bases. After removal of 0 bases from V and 15 bases from J, the junction contained 5 bases not matched to a gene. The CDR3 extends over 12 amino acids. The germline CDR1 and CDR2 sequences are MNHEY and SVGAGI. As DNA, the CDR3 is TGTGCCAGCAGTTACTCGTCGACAGGGTTGTTCTTC. Translated: CASSYSSTGLFF.

The chain recombines TRBV5-1 with TRBJ1-5; D is possibly TRBD1 (5 bases). Germline-derived CDR1 and CDR2 are SGHRS and YFSETQ. The CDR3 consists of 14 residues. V was trimmed by 3 bases and J by 10 bases, leaving 17 bases between them. The CDR3 loop reads CASSSLPGHFPQHF. The CDR3 nucleotides are TGCGCCAGCAGCTCCCTCCCCGGACATTTTCCCCAGCATTTT. The entire variable domain, with the rest obtained from reference TRBV5-1 and TRBJ1-5, is as follows: KAGVTQTPRYLIKTRGQQVTLSCSPISGHRSVSWYQQTPGQGLQFLFEYFSETQRNKGNFPGRFSGRQFSNSRSEMNVSTLELGDSALYLCASSSLPGHFPQHFGDGTRLSIL.

With regard to this clone: A read error may produce the germline difference seen at one junction end. This rearrangement joins TRBV11-1 to TRBJ2-1; D is ambiguous. The CDR3 totals 11 residues. Germline CDR1 SGHAT, CDR2 FQDESV (reference sequence). The CDR3 sequence is CASSHPGEQLF. The CDR3 DNA is TGTGCCAGCAGCCACCCCGGAGAGCAGTTATTC. Together with reference TRBV11-1 and TRBJ2-1, the CDR3 gives the full variable domain: EAEVAQSPRYKITEKSQAVAFWCDPISGHATLYWYRQILGQGPELLVQFQDESVVDDSQLPKDRFSAERLKGVDSTLKIQPAELGDSAMYLCASSHPGEQLFGPGTRLTVL.

The chain joins TRBV7-3 to TRBJ2-7; possible D gene TRBD1, 6 bases. The CDR3 consists of 15 residues. The V gene's germline CDR1 is SGHTA and CDR2 FQGTGA. V was pared by 1 base and J by 4 bases, with 14 bases between. CDR3: CASSLKGGRTYEQYF. The DNA of the CDR3 is TGTGCCAGCAGCTTAAAAGGGGGACGGACTTACGAGCAGTACTTC.

This clone was seen only a few times. The junction and the germline gene differ at one end; a read error may be behind it. The chain employs TRBV27 and TRBJ2-1; D possibly matches TRBD1 or TRBD2 (5 bases each). The CDR3 is 15 residues long. CDR1 and CDR2 from the germline V gene are MNHEY and SMNVEV (reference sequence). CDR3 region: CASSLDTGTGNDQFF. In DNA form, the CDR3 reads TGTGCCAGCAGTCTTGATACAGGAACGGGAAATGATCAGTTCTTC.

V usage is TRBV6-1 and J usage is TRBJ2-7; D is ambiguous. Trimming pared 4 bases from V and 3 bases from J, leaving 10 bases between. The CDR3 is made up of 13 amino acids. Germline V CDR1 and CDR2: MNHNS, SASEGT. CDR3 amino acids: CASSGQPHYEQYF. The CDR3 DNA sequence: TGTGCCAGCAGTGGCCAGCCTCACTACGAGCAGTACTTC.

In its sample, this clone was seen a few times. The chain has TRBV24-1 and TRBJ1-4; a possible D gene is TRBD1 (5 bases). Trimming pared 2 bases from V and 4 bases from J, leaving 13 bases between. CDR3 length: 16 residues. Germline CDR1 reads KGHDR; CDR2 reads SFDVKD. The CDR3 bases are TGTGCCACCAGTGATTCCCAGGGAGGCCTTAATGAAAAACTGTTTTTT. This sequence encodes CATSDSQGGLNEKLFF.

This clone was observed a few times. The CDR3 loop reads CASSSTYSTGELFF. DNA of the CDR3: TGTGCCAGCAGTTCTACCTACAGCACCGGGGAGCTGTTTTTT. The chain recombines TRBV6-5 with TRBJ2-2; D remains unclear. The CDR3 runs to 14 residues. The V end was cut by 4 bases, the J end by 4 bases, with 10 bases between. Germline CDR1 MNHEY, CDR2 SVGAGI.

CDR3 in amino acids: CASFGHQNTGELFF. The CDR3 DNA reads TGTGCCAGCTTCGGACACCAGAACACCGGGGAGCTGTTTTTT. The V gene is TRBV12-3 or TRBV12-4, the J gene TRBJ2-2, with a tentative D call TRBD1 (5 bases). The CDR3 runs 14 residues. V shed 8 bases and J shed 1 base, with 11 bases lying between them.

This clone was picked up one time. The genes are TRBV4-1 and TRBJ2-1; unclear D gene. This CDR3 spans 15 amino acids. CDR1 MGHRA and CDR2 YSYEKL come from the germline V gene. Trimming cost V 4 bases and J 2 bases, with 12 bases left between them. The CDR3 reads CASSRPVYAYNEQFF. The CDR3 nucleotides are TGCGCCAGCAGCCGCCCCGTATATGCCTACAATGAGCAGTTCTTC.

The gene calls are TRBV5-1 and TRBJ1-5; TRBD1 aligns across 7 bases. This CDR3 region has 15 residues. V lost 4 bases, J lost 7 bases, and 11 bases stayed unmatched. Germline CDR1 reads SGHRS; CDR2 reads YFSETQ. The CDR3 DNA is TGCGCCAGCAGCCCGGACTACAGGGGTGGCCAGCCCCAGCATTTT. Residues: CASSPDYRGGQPQHF.

The chain links TRBV20-1 to TRBJ1-4; D unclear. The V gene's germline CDR1 is DFQATT and CDR2 SNEGSKA (reference sequence). CDR3 size: 13 residues. V lost 0 bases and J 2 bases, leaving 4 bases between the germline ends. The CDR3, as DNA: TGCAGTGCTAGAGATCTCACTAATGAAAAACTGTTTTTT. It is translated as CSARDLTNEKLFF.

Judged by abundance, this clone is large. V usage is TRBV11-1 and J usage is TRBJ1-2, with D tentatively TRBD1 (5 bases). CDR1 SGHAT and CDR2 FQDESV come from the germline V gene (reference sequence). V gave up 4 bases and J gave up 0 bases, with 12 bases separating them. The CDR3 spans 15 residues. In DNA form, the CDR3 reads TGTGCCAGCAGCTCGACAGAGAACTCTAACTATGGCTACACCTTC. Protein sequence: CASSSTENSNYGYTF.

The V call is TRBV6-1, the J call TRBJ1-2; D gene unclear. The germline gives CDR1 MNHNS, CDR2 SASEGT. The CDR3 runs to 14 residues. The ends were cut back, 6 bases at V and 1 base at J, with 12 bases in the middle. The CDR3: CASRGIRNNYGYTF. For the CDR3, the DNA is TGTGCCAGCAGGGGAATAAGGAATAACTATGGCTACACCTTC.

The chain carries TRBV30 and TRBJ2-5; no clear D. Per the germline V gene, CDR1 is GTSNPN and CDR2 is SVGIG (reference sequence). The germline V and J ends were trimmed by 3 bases and 5 bases, with 10 bases remaining between them. This CDR3 region has 12 residues. CDR3 in DNA: TGTGCCTGGAGCCTTAGTTGGGAGACCCAGTACTTC. Residues: CAWSLSWETQYF.